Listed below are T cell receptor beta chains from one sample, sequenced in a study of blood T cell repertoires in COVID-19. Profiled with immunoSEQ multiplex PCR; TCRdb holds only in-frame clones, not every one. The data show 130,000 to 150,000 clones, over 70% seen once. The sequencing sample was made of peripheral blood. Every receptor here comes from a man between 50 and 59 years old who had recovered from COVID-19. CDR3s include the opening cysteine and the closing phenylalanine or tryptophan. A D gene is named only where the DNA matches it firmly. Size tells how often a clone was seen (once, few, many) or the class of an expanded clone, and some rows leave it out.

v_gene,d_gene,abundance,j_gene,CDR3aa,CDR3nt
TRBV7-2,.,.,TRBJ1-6,CASSAGRSYNSPLHF,TGTGCCAGCAGCGCAGGGAGGTCCTATAATTCACCCCTCCACTTT
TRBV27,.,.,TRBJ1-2,CASSSQDYGYTF,TGTGCCAGCAGTTCTCAGGACTATGGCTACACCTTC
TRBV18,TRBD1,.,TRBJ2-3,CASSQGQGVIDTQYF,TGTGCCAGCTCACAAGGACAGGGGGTTATAGATACGCAGTATTTT
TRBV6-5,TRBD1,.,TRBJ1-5,CASRTGVGQPQHF,TGTGCCAGCAGGACAGGGGTAGGCCAGCCCCAGCATTTT
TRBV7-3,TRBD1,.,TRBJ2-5,CASSYSGQGNMQTQYF,TGTGCCAGCAGCTACTCTGGACAGGGGAATATGCAGACCCAGTACTTC
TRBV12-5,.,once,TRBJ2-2,CASGLVRAGITGELFF,TGTGCTAGTGGTTTGGTACGGGCGGGCATTACCGGGGAGCTGTTTTTT
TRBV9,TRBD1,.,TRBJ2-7,CASSVDPGQGHGQQYF,TGTGCCAGCAGCGTAGATCCCGGACAGGGACATGGACAGCAGTACTTC
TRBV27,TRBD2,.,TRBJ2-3,CASSLHIGLAGGLSDTQYF,TGTGCCAGCAGTTTACACATTGGACTAGCGGGGGGGCTGTCAGATACGCAGTATTTT
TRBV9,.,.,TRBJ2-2,CASSLTVSGELFF,TGTGCCAGCAGCCTAACGGTTTCCGGGGAGCTGTTTTTT
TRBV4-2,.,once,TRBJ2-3,CASSQDRLTDTQYF,TGTGCCAGCAGCCAAGATCGTCTAACAGATACGCAGTATTTT
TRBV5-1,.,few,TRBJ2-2,CASSQNTGELFF,TGCGCCAGCAGCCAGAACACCGGGGAGCTGTTTTTT
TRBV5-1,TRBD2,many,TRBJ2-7,CASSSRTSNNVEQYF,TGCGCCAGCAGCTCGAGGACTAGCAATAACGTCGAGCAGTACTTC
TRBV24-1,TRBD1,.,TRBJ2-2,CATSDTPGQGWAGELFF,TGTGCCACCAGTGATACCCCGGGACAGGGGTGGGCCGGGGAGCTGTTTTTT
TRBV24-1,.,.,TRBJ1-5,CATSPQGGSNQPQHF,TGTGCCACCAGTCCACAGGGAGGGAGCAATCAGCCCCAGCATTTT